The rows below give T cell receptor beta chains drawn from one sample of a study of CD8+CD57+ T cells in acquired aplastic anemia. TCRdb ran MiXCR on the reads and lists one entry per CDR3 protein. The sample yields around 230,000 distinct CDR3 sequences, around 63% seen once. What was sequenced was sorted CD4+, CD8+, or CD8+CD57+ T cells (not recorded which) from PBMCs. The origin of the receptors is a human donor in good health. Each CDR3 is given with its conserved first and last residue. Fields, in order: clone size, D gene, J gene, V gene, CDR3 protein, CDR3 DNA. A D gene is named only where the DNA matches it firmly. Not every row has a clone size; where given, it reads once, few, many or a size class.

NA	NA	TRBJ2-3	TRBV20-1	CSARVTGDTQYF	TGCAGTGCTAGAGTAACGGGAGATACGCAGTATTTT
NA	NA	TRBJ2-3	TRBV4-3	CASSQDRSGNIDTQYF	TGCGCCAGCAGCCAAGATCGCAGCGGCAATATAGATACGCAGTATTTT
NA	NA	TRBJ2-1	TRBV7-3	CASSPGSTGYEQFF	TGTGCCAGCAGCCCCGGGTCGACGGGGTATGAGCAGTTCTTC
NA	TRBD1	TRBJ2-7	TRBV12-3/TRBV12-4	CASTQGQLREQYF	TGTGCCAGCACCCAGGGACAGCTACGGGAGCAGTACTTC
NA	TRBD1	TRBJ1-1	TRBV24-1	CATSDFKEGTGKISAFF	TGTGCCACCAGTGATTTCAAGGAAGGGACAGGGAAAATTTCAGCTTTCTTT
NA	NA	TRBJ1-2	TRBV4-1	CASSPLAGGNNYGYTF	TGTGCCAGCAGCCCCCTAGCGGGGGGCAATAACTATGGCTACACCTTC
many	TRBD1	TRBJ2-1	TRBV19	CASFGTEFNEQFF	TGTGCCAGTTTCGGGACAGAGTTCAATGAGCAGTTCTTC
NA	NA	TRBJ2-7	TRBV6-5	CASRTTNDEQYF	TGTGCCAGCAGGACTACAAACGACGAGCAGTACTTC
NA	TRBD1	TRBJ1-5	TRBV19	CASRNWDTGGNQPQHF	TGTGCCAGTAGAAATTGGGATACAGGGGGCAATCAGCCCCAGCATTTT
many	NA	TRBJ1-1	TRBV13	CASSLVFRGLNTEAFF	TGTGCCAGCAGCTTAGTATTCAGGGGTTTGAACACTGAAGCTTTCTTT
few	NA	TRBJ2-1	TRBV10-3	CAIRKGEGEQFF	TGTGCCATCAGAAAGGGAGAGGGTGAGCAGTTCTTC
many	NA	TRBJ2-7	TRBV27	CASSLFGGSSYEQYF	TGTGCCAGCAGTTTATTTGGCGGGTCCTCCTACGAGCAGTACTTC
many	NA	TRBJ2-5	TRBV6-1	CASKPGLGETQYF	TGTGCCAGCAAACCGGGACTGGGAGAGACCCAGTACTTC
many	TRBD1	TRBJ1-1	TRBV7-6	CASSQFGTGRWITEAFF	TGTGCCAGCAGTCAATTCGGGACAGGGAGATGGATCACTGAAGCTTTCTTT
NA	TRBD2	TRBJ2-7	TRBV20-1	CSAPGGGFFEQYF	TGCAGTGCCCCTGGGGGGGGGTTCTTCGAGCAGTACTTC
many	TRBD1	TRBJ2-7	TRBV7-9	CASSFRDRAWYEQYF	TGTGCCAGCAGTTTCAGGGACAGGGCTTGGTACGAGCAGTACTTC
NA	TRBD1	TRBJ1-3	TRBV9	CASSESGTGGNTIYF	TGTGCCAGCAGCGAATCCGGGACAGGAGGAAACACCATATATTTT
NA	NA	TRBJ1-1	TRBV7-8	CASSSIAGGYMNTEAFF	TGTGCCAGCAGCTCCATAGCGGGAGGATACATGAACACTGAAGCTTTCTTT
NA	NA	TRBJ1-1	TRBV2	CASKFRGNTEAFF	TGTGCCAGCAAGTTCCGGGGTAACACTGAAGCTTTCTTT